This TCR beta chain was sequenced for a study of identical twins. V was clipped by 4 bases and J by 0 bases, with 9 bases between them. This CDR3 comprises 14 residues. Germline CDR1 is MNHEY and CDR2 is SVGAGI. Each CDR3 protein is one row after TCRdb ran MiXCR on the 5' RACE reads. The data show approximately 700,000 distinct CDR3 sequences, approximately 6.1% seen once. The receptor was isolated from a man younger than 35 in good health. The sequencing input was naive T cells sorted from blood. J is TRBJ1-2 and V is TRBV6-5; D remains ambiguous. As DNA, the CDR3 is TGTGCCAGCAGTTCCGACGGGTCTAACTATGGCTACACCTTC. This gives the protein CASSSDGSNYGYTF.